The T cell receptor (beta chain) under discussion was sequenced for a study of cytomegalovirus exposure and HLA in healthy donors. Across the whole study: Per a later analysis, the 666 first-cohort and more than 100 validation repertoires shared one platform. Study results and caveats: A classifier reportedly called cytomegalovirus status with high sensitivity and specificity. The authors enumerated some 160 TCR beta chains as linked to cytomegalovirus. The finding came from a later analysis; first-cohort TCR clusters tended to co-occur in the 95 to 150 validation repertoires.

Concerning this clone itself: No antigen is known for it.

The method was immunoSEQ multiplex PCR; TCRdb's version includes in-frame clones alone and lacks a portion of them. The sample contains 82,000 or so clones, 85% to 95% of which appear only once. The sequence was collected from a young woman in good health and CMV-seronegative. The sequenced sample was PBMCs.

For the CDR3, the DNA is TGCAGCGTTACCAGCCAAGAGACCCAGTACTTC. Translation gives CSVTSQETQYF. The V gene is TRBV29-1, the J gene TRBJ2-5, with D hard to call. From germline, CDR1 is SQVTM and CDR2 ANQGSEA. V was cut by 5 bases and J by 1 base, with 5 bases left in between. The CDR3 consists of 11 residues.